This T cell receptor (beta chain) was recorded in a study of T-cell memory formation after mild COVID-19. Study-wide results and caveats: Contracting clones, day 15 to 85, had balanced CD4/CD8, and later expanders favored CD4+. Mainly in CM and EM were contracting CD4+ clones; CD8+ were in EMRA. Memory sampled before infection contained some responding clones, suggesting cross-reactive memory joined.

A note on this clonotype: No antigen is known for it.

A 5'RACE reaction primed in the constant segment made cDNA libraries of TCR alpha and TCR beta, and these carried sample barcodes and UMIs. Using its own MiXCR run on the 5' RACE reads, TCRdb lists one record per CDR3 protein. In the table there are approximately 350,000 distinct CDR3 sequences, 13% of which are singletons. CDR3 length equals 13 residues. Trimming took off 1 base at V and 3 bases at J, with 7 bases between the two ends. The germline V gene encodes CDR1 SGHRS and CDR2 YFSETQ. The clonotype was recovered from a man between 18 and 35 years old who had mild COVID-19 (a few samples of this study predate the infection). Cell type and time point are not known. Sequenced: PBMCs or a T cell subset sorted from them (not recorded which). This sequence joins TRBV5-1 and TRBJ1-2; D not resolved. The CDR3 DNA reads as TGCGCCAGCAGCTTGTCAGAGGACTATGGCTACACCTTC. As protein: CASSLSEDYGYTF.